The 28 T cell receptor beta chains below come from one sample, sequenced in a study of cytomegalovirus exposure and HLA in healthy donors. The PCR made use of 60 Vbeta and 13 Jbeta primers. Profiled with immunoSEQ multiplex PCR; TCRdb holds only in-frame clones, not every one. The sample lists roughly 140,000 clones; approximately 80% were seen once. The sequenced sample consisted of PBMCs. The receptors come from a man aged 30 to 39 in good health and CMV-seropositive.

This clone turned up a few times. The J gene is TRBJ2-7, the V gene TRBV5-4; 7 bases map to TRBD2. The ends lost 4 bases at V and 7 bases at J; junction bases unmatched: 11. Germline CDR1 and CDR2: SGHNT and YYREEE (reference sequence). This CDR3 has 14 residues. The CDR3 here is CASSLPGRGSEQYF. The DNA for the CDR3 is TGTGCCAGCAGCCTGCCGGGGAGGGGAAGTGAGCAGTACTTC.

The rearrangement uses TRBV18 and TRBJ1-1, with D maybe TRBD1 (6 bases). This CDR3 contains 15 residues. Trimming pared 2 bases from V and 5 bases from J, leaving 15 bases between. From germline, CDR1 is KGHSH and CDR2 LQKENI. The CDR3 nucleotides read TGTGCCAGCTCACCAAGAAGGGGAGGGGGAACTGAAGCTTTCTTT. It translates to CASSPRRGGGTEAFF.

Concerning this clone itself: One junction end disagrees with the germline gene, perhaps due to a read error. V gene TRBV7-9 combines with J gene TRBJ1-4; D gene ambiguous. Germline-derived CDR1 and CDR2 are SEHNR and FQNEAQ (reference sequence). The CDR3 totals 15 residues. As DNA, the CDR3 is TGTTCCAGCAGCTTACTCGGGGTTCAAGGTGAAAAACTGTTTTTT. It yields the protein CSSSLLGVQGEKLFF.

The J gene is TRBJ2-1, the V gene TRBV19; TRBD2 matches 7 bases. J gave up 3 bases and V 6 bases, and 8 bases lay outside the gene matches. This CDR3 contains 15 residues. Germline-derived CDR1 and CDR2 are LNHDA and SQIVND (reference sequence). CDR3 loop: CASRPRGSFYNEQFF. The CDR3 region has the DNA TGTGCCAGTAGACCACGCGGGAGCTTCTACAATGAGCAGTTCTTC.

The chain carries TRBV5-8 and TRBJ1-5; D possibly corresponds to TRBD1 (6 bases). Germline V lookup: CDR1 SGHTS, CDR2 YDEGEE. The CDR3 spans 14 residues. The V end lost 1 base, the J end lost 6 bases, and 11 bases lay between the germline ends. The CDR3 region is CASSLSWGPQPQHF. Here the CDR3 DNA reads TGTGCCAGCAGCTTGTCGTGGGGGCCTCAGCCCCAGCATTTT. Using reference TRBV5-8 and TRBJ1-5 for the parts outside the CDR3, the full variable domain is EAGVTQSPTHLIKTRGQQATLRCSPISGHTSVYWYQQALGLGLQFLLWYDEGEERNRGNFPPRFSGRQFPNYSSELNVNALELEDSALYLCASSLSWGPQPQHFGDGTRLSIL.

This clone appeared once. DNA of the CDR3: TGCAGCGTTGAGGGCAGCAAATACGAGCAGTACTTC. Translating it yields CSVEGSKYEQYF. The chain employs TRBV29-1 and TRBJ2-7; D is uncertain. CDR1 SQVTM and CDR2 ANQGSEA come from the germline V gene. Trimming shortened V by 3 bases and J by 4 bases, and 10 bases separated the two germline ends. The CDR3 has 12 residues.

V usage is TRBV18 and J usage is TRBJ2-7; 7 nucleotides align to TRBD1. The CDR3 loop spans 16 amino acids. The germline gives CDR1 KGHSH, CDR2 LQKENI. V lost 6 bases, J lost 3 bases, and 14 bases stayed unmatched. CDR3 bases: TGTGCCAGCTCTCCTGAGGTTTTGACAGGGCTCTACGAGCAGTACTTC. Encoded protein: CASSPEVLTGLYEQYF. The full variable domain, its missing parts supplied by reference TRBV18 and TRBJ2-7, is NAGVMQNPRHLVRRRGQEARLRCSPMKGHSHVYWYRQLPEEGLKFMVYLQKENIIDESGMPKERFSAEFPKEGPSILRIQQVVRGDSAAYFCASSPEVLTGLYEQYFGPGTRLTVT.

This clone was counted only a few times. The chain recombines TRBV6-6 with TRBJ2-7; maybe TRBD2 (6 bases). V shed 10 bases and J shed 1 base, with 14 bases lying between them. Germline values: CDR1 MNHNY, CDR2 SVGAGI (reference sequence). The CDR3 is 13 residues long. The CDR3 DNA follows: TGTGCCACATATGGGGCGGGATCCTACGAGCAGTACTTC. Protein product: CATYGAGSYEQYF.

The count of this clone is one. In nucleotides, the CDR3 is TGTGCCAGCAGCTTGGGGCCAGGGTTAGGAAACTACACCTTC. Amino acids: CASSLGPGLGNYTF. This chain uses TRBV5-4 with TRBJ1-2, with a possible D match to TRBD1 (5 bases). Trimming left V 0 bases short and J 10 bases short, with 16 bases between. This CDR3 spans 14 amino acids. CDR1 is SGHNT and CDR2 is YYREEE in the germline V gene (reference sequence).

The chain employs TRBV9 and TRBJ2-3, with 12 bases that match TRBD2. The CDR3 is 16 residues long. V lost 4 bases, J lost 3 bases, and 6 bases stayed unmatched. Germline V CDR1 and CDR2: SGDLS, YYNGEE. CDR3 in amino acids: CASSYPTSGGTDTQYF. The CDR3 coding sequence is TGTGCCAGCAGCTACCCAACTAGCGGGGGGACAGATACGCAGTATTTT.

This rearrangement joins TRBV19 to TRBJ2-2; D possibly corresponds to TRBD1 (6 bases). Trimming took off 0 bases at V and 8 bases at J, with 13 bases between the two ends. CDR3 size: 15 residues. CDR1 and CDR2 from the germline V gene are LNHDA and SQIVND (reference sequence). The CDR3 loop reads CASSIETGGRGELFF. CDR3 bases: TGTGCCAGTAGTATAGAGACAGGAGGTCGTGGGGAGCTGTTTTTT.

The chain links TRBV6-5 to TRBJ1-2, with 7 nucleotides matching TRBD1. The CDR3 covers 13 residues. V lost 2 bases and J lost 3; bases outside the gene matches: 0. The germline V gene has CDR1 MNHEY and CDR2 SVGAGI. The CDR3: CASSYGTDYGYTF. In DNA, the CDR3 is TGTGCCAGCAGTTACGGGACAGACTATGGCTACACCTTC.

The chain uses TRBV6-1 and TRBJ2-7, with TRBD1 identical over 8 bases. The CDR3 spans 14 residues. V lost 3 bases and J lost 7; bases outside the gene matches: 8. Germline CDR1 and CDR2: MNHNS and SASEGT. CDR3 nucleotides: TGTGCCAGCAGTGATTGGACAGGGAGGCTGGAGCAGTACTTC. This gives the protein CASSDWTGRLEQYF.

J is TRBJ2-1 and V is TRBV11-2; D unresolved. Germline CDR1 reads SGHAT; CDR2 reads FQNNGV. The CDR3 contains 13 residues. The V gene lost 1 base and the J gene lost 4 bases, with 5 bases spanning the gap. CDR3 region: CASSLGLYNEQFF. The CDR3 DNA sequence: TGTGCCAGCAGCTTAGGACTTTACAATGAGCAGTTCTTC.

This rearrangement joins TRBV6-1 to TRBJ2-3; 7 nucleotides line up with TRBD2. Germline V lookup: CDR1 MNHNS, CDR2 SASEGT. The CDR3 is made up of 17 amino acids. Trimming at V came to 3 bases and at J to 1 base, leaving 10 bases not matched to a gene. This CDR3 reads CASSDGGRALGTDTQYF. In nucleotides, the CDR3 is TGTGCCAGCAGTGACGGGGGGAGGGCCCTCGGCACAGATACGCAGTATTTT.

The chain couples TRBV28 to TRBJ2-3, with D perhaps matching TRBD1 (5 bases). In germline, CDR1 is MDHEN, CDR2 SYDVKM. The V end was cut by 3 bases, the J end by 3 bases, with 13 bases between. The CDR3 sequence is 15 residues long. The CDR3 DNA reads as TGTGCCAGCAGTTTGGCAGGGATAATAACAGATACGCAGTATTTT. This gives the protein CASSLAGIITDTQYF.

The genes are TRBV7-2 and TRBJ1-3; D uncertain. Germline loops: CDR1 SGHTA, CDR2 FQGNSA. V was pared by 3 bases and J by 0 bases, with 9 bases between. The CDR3 totals 15 residues. The CDR3 bases are TGTGCCAGCAGCTTGCACAGCAGCTCTGGAAACACCATATATTTT. It codes for CASSLHSSSGNTIYF.

The V gene is TRBV6-6, the J gene TRBJ1-3, with unresolved D. Trimming shortened V by 0 bases and J by 4 bases, and 13 bases separated the two germline ends. CDR1 and CDR2 (germline): MNHNY, SVGAGI (reference sequence). This CDR3 spans 16 amino acids. As DNA, the CDR3 is TGTGCCAGCAGTTACTCGAAGGAGGGAACAGGAAACACCATATATTTT. Amino acid sequence: CASSYSKEGTGNTIYF.

The count of this clone is one. The chain carries TRBV5-1 and TRBJ2-5; D is ambiguous. The CDR3 length is 13 residues. CDR1 and CDR2 (germline): SGHRS, YFSETQ. The ends were cut back, 5 bases at V and 5 bases at J, with 13 bases in the middle. The CDR3 DNA reads TGCGCCAGCAGTTCTAGGCCGGGTGAGACCCAGTACTTC. Protein product: CASSSRPGETQYF.

The chain carries TRBV9 and TRBJ2-1; 9 nucleotides align to TRBD2. V dropped 0 bases and J dropped 7; count of bases not matched to a gene: 2. Looked up from germline, CDR1 is SGDLS and CDR2 is YYNGEE. This CDR3 contains 14 residues. In nucleotides, the CDR3 is TGTGCCAGCAGCGTAGGCGGGAGGGGGAATGAGCAGTTCTTC. Translating gives CASSVGGRGNEQFF.

In this sample, this clone turned up once. V and J are TRBV9 and TRBJ2-7, with D possibly TRBD1 on 6 matching bases. Germline values: CDR1 SGDLS, CDR2 YYNGEE. V was shortened by 0 bases and J by 4 bases, with 11 bases between the two germline ends. The CDR3 covers 14 residues. The DNA for the CDR3 is TGTGCCAGCAGCGTAGGCAGGGGATTGTACGAGCAGTACTTC. It translates to CASSVGRGLYEQYF.

The chain has TRBV9 and TRBJ1-2, with D possibly TRBD1 on 6 matching bases. In germline, CDR1 is SGDLS, CDR2 YYNGEE. The length of the CDR3 is 16 residues. V lost 0 bases and J 1 base, leaving 13 bases between the germline ends. The CDR3 coding sequence is TGTGCCAGCAGCGTAGAAGGAGGCAGGGGTAACTATGGCTACACCTTC. This codes for CASSVEGGRGNYGYTF.

V and J are TRBV7-2 and TRBJ1-1; D unresolved. The ends were cut back, 7 bases at V and 3 bases at J, with 12 bases in the middle. There are 13 residues in the CDR3. CDR1 is SGHTA and CDR2 is FQGNSA in the germline V gene. Written as DNA, the CDR3 is TGTGCCAGCAACTCCGGGCGGGACACTGAAGCTTTCTTT. This translates into CASNSGRDTEAFF.

The chain uses TRBV7-9 and TRBJ2-4, with 13 bases matching TRBD2. There are 19 residues in the CDR3. The V gene end was trimmed by 4 bases and the J gene end by 0 bases; junction bases not matched to a gene: 9. Germline assignment: CDR1 SEHNR and CDR2 FQNEAQ (reference sequence). CDR3 in amino acids: CASSSGLAGVELAKNIQYF. For the CDR3, the DNA is TGTGCCAGCAGCTCCGGACTAGCGGGAGTCGAATTAGCCAAAAACATTCAGTACTTC.

The chain is built from TRBV9 and TRBJ2-7, with D possibly being TRBD2 (6 bases). The CDR3 has 16 residues. Germline V gene sequence: CDR1 SGDLS, CDR2 YYNGEE. V was cut by 4 bases and J by 4 bases, with 21 bases left in between. CDR3: CASSPTYLGGGYEQYF. DNA for the CDR3: TGTGCCAGCAGCCCAACGTATCTAGGAGGAGGGTACGAGCAGTACTTC.

The chain uses TRBV21-1 and TRBJ2-3; the table names TRBD1, a call not compared with the DNA. TRBV21-1 is a pseudogene segment. CDR3 length: 15 amino acids. The CDR3 here is CASSKVKGSTDTQYF. In nucleotides, the CDR3 is TGTGCCAGCAGCAAAGTCAAGGGGAGCACAGATACGCAGTATTTT.

This rearrangement joins TRBV11-3 to TRBJ1-1, with D unresolved. CDR1 is SGHNT and CDR2 is YENEEA in the germline V gene. The V and J ends lost 2 bases and 1 base respectively, with 8 bases between them. The CDR3 is 14 amino acids. The CDR3 sequence is CASSLRGKNTEAFF. Written as DNA, the CDR3 is TGTGCCAGCAGCTTACGCGGCAAGAACACTGAAGCTTTCTTT.

CDR3 nucleotides: TGTGCCAGCACTACACATTCCAGGGTCTACGAGCAGTACTTC. Translated, it gives CASTTHSRVYEQYF. The V gene is TRBV5-5, the J gene TRBJ2-5, with D perhaps TRBD1 (5 bases). TRBJ2-7 matches the DNA end more closely, so the J call is doubtful. CDR3 length equals 14 residues. CDR1 and CDR2 (germline): SGHKS, YYEKEE (reference sequence).